Listed below are T cell receptor beta chains from one sample, sequenced in a study of blood T cell repertoires in COVID-19. Produced via immunoSEQ multiplex PCR; TCRdb's table is partial and in-frame only. In the table there are about 350,000 clones, 88% of which are singletons. Material: PBMCs or T cells enriched from blood (not recorded which). The receptors here all came from a woman aged 30 to 39 who had been exposed to COVID-19. CDR3s include the opening cysteine and the closing phenylalanine or tryptophan. Each record gives: J gene, V gene, clone size, D gene, CDR3 protein, CDR3 DNA. D genes are given only for firm matches. Expanded clones get a size class; other rows say once, few or many, or leave the size out.

j_gene: TRBJ2-3; v_gene: TRBV3-1/TRBV3-2; abundance: NA; d_gene: NA; CDR3aa: CASSQERAPTDTQYF; CDR3nt: TGTGCCAGCAGCCAAGAAAGAGCGCCCACAGATACGCAGTATTTT
j_gene: TRBJ2-7; v_gene: TRBV28; abundance: NA; d_gene: NA; CDR3aa: CASSFYRADEQYF; CDR3nt: TGTGCCAGCAGTTTTTACAGGGCTGACGAGCAGTACTTC
j_gene: TRBJ1-2; v_gene: TRBV3-1/TRBV3-2; abundance: NA; d_gene: NA; CDR3aa: CASSQDGVNYGYTF; CDR3nt: TGTGCCAGCAGCCAAGATGGAGTTAACTATGGCTACACCTTC
j_gene: TRBJ2-1; v_gene: TRBV19; abundance: NA; d_gene: NA; CDR3aa: CASSPSPKGRGEQFF; CDR3nt: TGTGCCAGTAGTCCTAGCCCCAAAGGTCGGGGTGAGCAGTTCTTC
j_gene: TRBJ1-2; v_gene: TRBV19; abundance: NA; d_gene: NA; CDR3aa: CASSLGQTNNYGYTF; CDR3nt: TGTGCCAGTAGCCTAGGACAGACCAATAACTATGGCTACACCTTC
j_gene: TRBJ1-5; v_gene: TRBV7-9; abundance: NA; d_gene: TRBD1; CDR3aa: CASSPTGGYQPQHF; CDR3nt: TGTGCCAGCAGCCCTACAGGGGGCTATCAGCCCCAGCATTTT
j_gene: TRBJ1-5; v_gene: TRBV12-5; abundance: NA; d_gene: NA; CDR3aa: CASVSSDRGNQPQHF; CDR3nt: TGTGCTAGTGTCTCCTCGGATCGGGGCAATCAGCCCCAGCATTTT
j_gene: TRBJ2-5; v_gene: TRBV27; abundance: NA; d_gene: TRBD1; CDR3aa: CASSLGQPFQETQYF; CDR3nt: TGTGCCAGCAGTTTGGGACAGCCGTTCCAAGAGACCCAGTACTTC
j_gene: TRBJ1-1; v_gene: TRBV11-3; abundance: once; d_gene: NA; CDR3aa: CASSSRGATEAFF; CDR3nt: TGTGCCAGCAGCTCCAGGGGTGCCACTGAAGCTTTCTTT
j_gene: TRBJ1-5; v_gene: TRBV7-3; abundance: NA; d_gene: NA; CDR3aa: CASSRAGGGDQPQHF; CDR3nt: TGTGCCAGCAGCCGCGCGGGGGGTGGCGATCAGCCCCAGCATTTT
j_gene: TRBJ2-1; v_gene: TRBV10-1; abundance: NA; d_gene: TRBD2; CDR3aa: CASRPQRESYNEQFF; CDR3nt: TGCGCCAGCAGACCACAGCGGGAGTCCTACAATGAGCAGTTCTTC
j_gene: TRBJ1-5; v_gene: TRBV28; abundance: once; d_gene: NA; CDR3aa: CASSLQTGNQPQHF; CDR3nt: TGTGCCAGCAGTTTGCAAACGGGCAATCAGCCCCAGCATTTT
j_gene: TRBJ2-3; v_gene: TRBV7-3; abundance: NA; d_gene: NA; CDR3aa: CASSLNTGTPRGENTDTQYF; CDR3nt: TGTGCCAGCAGCTTAAACACGGGGACACCCCGGGGGGAAAACACAGATACGCAGTATTTT
j_gene: TRBJ2-5; v_gene: TRBV18; abundance: NA; d_gene: NA; CDR3aa: CASSPLAGGYQETQYF; CDR3nt: TGTGCCAGCTCACCTCTGGCGGGTGGGTACCAAGAGACCCAGTACTTC